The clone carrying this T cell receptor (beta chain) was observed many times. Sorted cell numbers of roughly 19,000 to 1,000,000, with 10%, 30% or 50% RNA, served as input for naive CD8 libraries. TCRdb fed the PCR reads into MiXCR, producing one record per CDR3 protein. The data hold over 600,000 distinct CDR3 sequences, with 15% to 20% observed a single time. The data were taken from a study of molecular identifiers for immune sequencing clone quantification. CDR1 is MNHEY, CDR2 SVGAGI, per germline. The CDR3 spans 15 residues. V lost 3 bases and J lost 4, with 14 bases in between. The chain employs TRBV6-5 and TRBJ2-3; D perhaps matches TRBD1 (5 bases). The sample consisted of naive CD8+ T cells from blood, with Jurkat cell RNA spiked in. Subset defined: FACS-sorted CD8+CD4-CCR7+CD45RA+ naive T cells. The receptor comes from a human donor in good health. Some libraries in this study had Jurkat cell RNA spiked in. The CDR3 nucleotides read TGTGCCAGCAGTTATGGACGGACACTACCAGATACGCAGTATTTT. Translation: CASSYGRTLPDTQYF.